Listed below are T cell receptor beta chains from one sample, sequenced in a study of CD8 T cells in Susac syndrome. TCRdb used MiXCR to reprocess the immunoSEQ multiplex PCR reads, holding one entry per CDR3 protein. Of 150,000 to 200,000 distinct CDR3 sequences in the sample, over 85% were seen once. Sequencing was performed on CD4+ T cells from PBMCs. These receptors all come from a human donor in good health. The CDR3 runs from the conserved cysteine through the conserved F or W. D genes are given only for firm matches. Only some rows state a clone size, as once, few, many or a class for expanded clones.

J	D	size	V	DNA	CDR3
TRBJ2-3	NA	NA	TRBV27	TGTGCCAGCAGTTCCTTCGGAACGCAGTATTTT	CASSSFGTQYF
TRBJ2-3	TRBD2	NA	TRBV6-1	TGTGCCAGCACTGAAGCGGGAGGAACAGATACGCAGTATTTT	CASTEAGGTDTQYF
TRBJ2-1	TRBD2	NA	TRBV4-3	TGCGCCAGCAGCCCCCGACTAGCGGGAGGCGGCGAGCAGTTCTTC	CASSPRLAGGGEQFF
TRBJ2-1	TRBD1	NA	TRBV29-1	TGCAGCGTTCCAGAGGGGACAGGGGGCGCCTACAATGAGCAGTTCTTC	CSVPEGTGGAYNEQFF
TRBJ1-1	NA	NA	TRBV20-1	TGCAGTGCTAGTTTGGGCGGCTCTTCGAACACTGAAGCTTTCTTT	CSASLGGSSNTEAFF
TRBJ2-3	TRBD1	NA	TRBV13	TGTGCCAGCAACCCGGCCCGGGACAGGGGAGATACGCAGTATTTT	CASNPARDRGDTQYF
TRBJ2-7	NA	NA	TRBV20-1	TGCAGTGCTAGAGGATCTTACTACGAGCAGTACTTC	CSARGSYYEQYF
TRBJ2-2	TRBD1	once	TRBV5-5	TGTGCCAGCAGCTCCGGGACAGGGGTCACCGGGGAGCTGTTTTTT	CASSSGTGVTGELFF
TRBJ2-1	NA	NA	TRBV5-1	TGCGCCAGCAGTGAGGGGAGTACCTACAATGAGCAGTTCTTC	CASSEGSTYNEQFF
TRBJ2-3	NA	NA	TRBV6-2/TRBV6-3	TGTGCCAGCAGGGGGACTTCTGGAGGGAGGACAGATACGCAGTATTTT	CASRGTSGGRTDTQYF
TRBJ2-3	TRBD1	NA	TRBV2	TGTGCCAGCAGTGAAGACAGGGGGAGCACAGATACGCAGTATTTT	CASSEDRGSTDTQYF
TRBJ2-1	TRBD2	NA	TRBV5-1	TGCGCCAGCAGCTTGGGTGGACTAGGGAACAATGAGCAGTTCTTC	CASSLGGLGNNEQFF
TRBJ2-7	TRBD1	NA	TRBV6-5	TGTGCCAGCAAAGGACAGGCCCGCTACGAGCAGTACTTC	CASKGQARYEQYF
TRBJ2-7	TRBD2	NA	TRBV20-1	TGCAGTGCTAGAGCCCCACTAGCGGGGGTAGGCTACGAGCAGTACTTC	CSARAPLAGVGYEQYF
TRBJ2-7	TRBD1	NA	TRBV20-1	TGCAGTGCCTCCCAGGGGGACTACGAGCAGTACTTC	CSASQGDYEQYF
TRBJ2-1	TRBD1	NA	TRBV30	TGTGCCTGGCAAGGACAGGGGAGATACAATGAGCAGTTCTTC	CAWQGQGRYNEQFF
TRBJ2-2	NA	once	TRBV28	TGTGCCAGCAGGCGAAGACTAGATTATATCGGGGAGCTGTTTTTT	CASRRRLDYIGELFF
TRBJ2-7	NA	NA	TRBV24-1	TGTGCCACCAGTGAATCAGGGTTCTCCTACGAGCAGTACTTC	CATSESGFSYEQYF
TRBJ2-2	NA	NA	TRBV4-3	TGCGCCAGCAGCCACCAATTCCAGGGAGGGGAGCTGTTTTTT	CASSHQFQGGELFF
TRBJ2-7	NA	NA	TRBV5-4	TGTGCCAGCAGCTTGGCCGGGACACCCGAGCAGTACTTC	CASSLAGTPEQYF
TRBJ2-7	NA	NA	TRBV27	TGTGCCTCGGGGGCGGGTGAGCAGTACTTC	CASGAGEQYF
TRBJ2-5	NA	NA	TRBV5-1	TGCGCCAGCAGCCCTCAGGGTGATGAGACCCAGTACTTC	CASSPQGDETQYF
TRBJ1-5	NA	NA	TRBV6-5	TGTGCCAGCGGGTTACTCGATCAGCCCCAGCATTTT	CASGLLDQPQHF
TRBJ1-5	NA	NA	TRBV7-9	TGTGCCAGCAGCTTAGCTACCTCGGGTCAGCCCCAGCATTTT	CASSLATSGQPQHF
TRBJ2-1	TRBD2	once	TRBV27	TGTGCCAGCAGAAGGAGCGGGACTAAAAGCTTCGATGAGCAGTTCTTC	CASRRSGTKSFDEQFF
TRBJ2-7	TRBD2	NA	TRBV29-1	TGCAGCGTCGGGACTAGCGGGAACACCTACGGGCAGTACTTC	CSVGTSGNTYGQYF
TRBJ1-1	NA	NA	TRBV12-3/TRBV12-4	TGTGCCAGCAGTTTTGATGGGCTGGGCACTGAAGCTTTCTTT	CASSFDGLGTEAFF
TRBJ2-3	NA	NA	TRBV29-1	TGCAGCGTTGAAGCGGGAGTACGCACAGATACGCAGTATTTT	CSVEAGVRTDTQYF
TRBJ2-3	NA	NA	TRBV3-1	TGTGCCAGCAGCAGCCGAGGCACGGATACGCAGTATTTT	CASSSRGTDTQYF
TRBJ2-7	TRBD2	NA	TRBV27	TGTGCCAGCAGTCCCCAACTAGCGGGAGGGCCGGGCGAGCAGTACTTC	CASSPQLAGGPGEQYF
TRBJ2-7	TRBD1	NA	TRBV25-1	TGTGCCAGCAGGGACCGGGACAGTTCCTACGAGCAGTACTTC	CASRDRDSSYEQYF
TRBJ2-2	TRBD2	NA	TRBV20-1	TGCAGTGCTAGGATGCGCGGGAGGGGCACCGGGGAGCTGTTTTTT	CSARMRGRGTGELFF
TRBJ1-2	TRBD1	NA	TRBV29-1	TGCAGCGTAAGACAGGGTACCTCCTATGGCTACACCTTC	CSVRQGTSYGYTF
TRBJ2-2	NA	NA	TRBV7-2	TGTGCCAGCAGCTTAGAACCCCCCCGGGAGCTGTTTTTT	CASSLEPPRELFF
TRBJ2-5	TRBD1	NA	TRBV4-3	TGCGCCAGCAGCCCCCAAGAACAACAGGGGGTTAGGTCTAGCCCCCAAGAGACCCAGTACTTC	CASSPQEQQGVRSSPQETQYF
TRBJ1-1	NA	NA	TRBV28	TGTGCCAGCAGTGGCAGGTCGATCACTGAAGCTTTCTTT	CASSGRSITEAFF
TRBJ2-7	NA	NA	TRBV3-1	TGTGCCAGCAGCCAAATCGACAGGCACTACGAGCAGTACTTC	CASSQIDRHYEQYF
TRBJ2-5	NA	NA	TRBV9	TGTGCCAGCAGCCCCCGAGTGCGGGAGACCCAGTACTTC	CASSPRVRETQYF
TRBJ2-5	NA	many	TRBV12-3/TRBV12-4	TGTGCCAGCAGCTCTCAAGAGACCCAGTACTTC	CASSSQETQYF
TRBJ1-2	NA	NA	TRBV24-1	TGTGCCACCAGTGAAGGGACAACGACGTATGGCTACACCTTC	CATSEGTTTYGYTF
TRBJ1-1	NA	few	TRBV5-4	TGTGCCAGCAGCTTGACAGACACTGAAGCTTTCTTT	CASSLTDTEAFF
TRBJ2-3	NA	once	TRBV7-6	TGTGCCAGCAGCTCACCCCCATCGGCAGAGAGCACAGATACGCAGTATTTT	CASSSPPSAESTDTQYF